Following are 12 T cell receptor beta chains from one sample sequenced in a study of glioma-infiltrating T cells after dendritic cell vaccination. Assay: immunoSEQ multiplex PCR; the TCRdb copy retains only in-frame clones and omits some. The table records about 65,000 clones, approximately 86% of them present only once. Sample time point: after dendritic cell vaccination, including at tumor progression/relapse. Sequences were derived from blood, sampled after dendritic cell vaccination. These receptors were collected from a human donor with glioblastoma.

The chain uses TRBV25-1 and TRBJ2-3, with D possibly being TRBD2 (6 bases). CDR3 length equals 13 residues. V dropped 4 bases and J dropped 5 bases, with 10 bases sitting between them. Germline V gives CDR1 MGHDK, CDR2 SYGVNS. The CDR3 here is CASSVWGEDTQYF. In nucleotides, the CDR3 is TGTGCCAGCAGTGTTTGGGGGGAAGATACGCAGTATTTT.

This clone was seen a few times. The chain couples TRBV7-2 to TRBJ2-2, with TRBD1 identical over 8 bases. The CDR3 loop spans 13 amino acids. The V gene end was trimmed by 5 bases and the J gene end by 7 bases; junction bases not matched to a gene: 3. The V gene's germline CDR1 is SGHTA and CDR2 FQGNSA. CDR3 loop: CASSRDRRGELFF. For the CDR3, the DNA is TGTGCCAGCAGCAGGGACAGGCGCGGGGAGCTGTTTTTT.

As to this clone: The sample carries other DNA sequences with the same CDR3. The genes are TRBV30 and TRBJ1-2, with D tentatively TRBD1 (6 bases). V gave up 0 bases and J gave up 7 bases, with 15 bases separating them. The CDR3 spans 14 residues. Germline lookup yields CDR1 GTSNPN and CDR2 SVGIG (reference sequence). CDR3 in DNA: TGTGCCTGGAGTGTATCCAGGGGCGTCGGTGGCTACACCTTC. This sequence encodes CAWSVSRGVGGYTF.

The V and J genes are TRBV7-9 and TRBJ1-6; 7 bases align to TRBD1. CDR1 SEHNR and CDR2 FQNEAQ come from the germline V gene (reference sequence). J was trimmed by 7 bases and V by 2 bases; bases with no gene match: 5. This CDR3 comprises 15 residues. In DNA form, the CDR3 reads TGTGCCAGCAGCTTACGGGACAGCTTCAATTCACCCCTCCACTTT. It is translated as CASSLRDSFNSPLHF.

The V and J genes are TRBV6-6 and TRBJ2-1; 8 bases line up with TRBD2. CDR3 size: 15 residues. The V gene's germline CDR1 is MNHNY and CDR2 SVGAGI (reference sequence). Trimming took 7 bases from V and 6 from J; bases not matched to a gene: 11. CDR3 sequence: CASNGLAREINEQFF. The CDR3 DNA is TGTGCCAGCAACGGACTAGCAAGGGAAATCAATGAGCAGTTCTTC.

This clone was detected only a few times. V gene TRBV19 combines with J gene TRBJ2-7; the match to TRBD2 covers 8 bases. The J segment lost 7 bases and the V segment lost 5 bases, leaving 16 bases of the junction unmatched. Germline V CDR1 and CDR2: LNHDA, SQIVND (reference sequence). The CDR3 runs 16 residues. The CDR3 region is CASSAHAGTRVSEQYF. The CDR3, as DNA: TGTGCCAGTAGTGCCCACGCCGGGACTAGGGTTTCGGAGCAGTACTTC.

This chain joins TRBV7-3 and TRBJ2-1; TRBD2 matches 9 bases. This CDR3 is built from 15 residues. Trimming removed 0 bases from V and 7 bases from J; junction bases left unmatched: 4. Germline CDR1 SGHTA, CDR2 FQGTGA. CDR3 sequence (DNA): TGTGCCAGCAGCTTAACGAGCGGGAGGACTAATGAGCAGTTCTTC. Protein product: CASSLTSGRTNEQFF.

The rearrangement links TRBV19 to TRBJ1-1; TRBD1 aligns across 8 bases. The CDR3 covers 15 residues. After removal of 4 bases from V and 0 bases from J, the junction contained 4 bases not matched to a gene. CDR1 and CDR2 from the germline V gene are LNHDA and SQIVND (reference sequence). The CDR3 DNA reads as TGTGCCAGTAGTACCCGGACAGGGATGAACACTGAAGCTTTCTTT. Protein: CASSTRTGMNTEAFF. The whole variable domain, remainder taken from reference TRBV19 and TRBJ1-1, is DGGITQSPKYLFRKEGQNVTLSCEQNLNHDAMYWYRQDPGQGLRLIYYSQIVNDFQKGDIAEGYSVSREKKESFPLTVTSAQKNPTAFYLCASSTRTGMNTEAFFGQGTRLTVV.

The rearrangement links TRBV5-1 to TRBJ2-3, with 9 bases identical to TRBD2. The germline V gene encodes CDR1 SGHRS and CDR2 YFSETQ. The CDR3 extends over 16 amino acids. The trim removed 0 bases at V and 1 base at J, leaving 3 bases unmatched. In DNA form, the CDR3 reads TGCGCCAGCAGCTTGGCCAGCGGGAGGCGCACAGATACGCAGTATTTT. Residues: CASSLASGRRTDTQYF. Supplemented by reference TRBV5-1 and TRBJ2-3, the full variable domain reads KAGVTQTPRYLIKTRGQQVTLSCSPISGHRSVSWYQQTPGQGLQFLFEYFSETQRNKGNFPGRFSGRQFSNSRSEMNVSTLELGDSALYLCASSLASGRRTDTQYFGPGTRLTVL.

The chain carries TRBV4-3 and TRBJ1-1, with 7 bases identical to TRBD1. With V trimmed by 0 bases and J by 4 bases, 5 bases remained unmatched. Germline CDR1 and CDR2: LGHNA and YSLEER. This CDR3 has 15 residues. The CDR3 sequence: CASSQDRQGGTEAFF. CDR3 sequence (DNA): TGCGCCAGCAGCCAAGATCGACAGGGTGGCACTGAAGCTTTCTTT.

The CDR3 region is CASRWQGYSNQPQHF. In nucleotides, the CDR3 is TGTGCCAGCAGGTGGCAGGGCTATAGCAATCAGCCCCAGCATTTT. The chain recombines TRBV6-6 with TRBJ1-5; possibly TRBD1 for D (5 bases). CDR1 is MNHNY and CDR2 is SVGAGI in the germline V gene (reference sequence). This CDR3 has 15 residues. V dropped 6 bases and J dropped 0 bases, with 12 bases sitting between them.

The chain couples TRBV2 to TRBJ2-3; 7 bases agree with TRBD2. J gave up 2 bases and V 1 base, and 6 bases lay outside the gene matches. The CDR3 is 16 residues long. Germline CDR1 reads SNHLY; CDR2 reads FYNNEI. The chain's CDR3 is CASSEVGGSPTDTQYF. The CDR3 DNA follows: TGTGCCAGCAGTGAAGTGGGCGGGAGCCCCACAGATACGCAGTATTTT.